The following is a T cell receptor beta chain sequence with its context. What it recognizes is unknown. These data come from a study of T cell repertoires in cytomegalovirus infection. About the research overall: As its CMV epitopes, the study selected recently identified HLA-C-restricted and well-studied HLA-B-restricted targets. Public signatures in TCR beta pointed to CMV infection and matching HLA type.

TCRdb reprocessed the reads with MiXCR, giving one entry per CDR3 protein. The table includes tens of thousands of distinct CDR3 sequences, under 30% detected once. Germline V lookup: CDR1 LGHNA, CDR2 YSLEER. Trimming removed 7 bases at V and 8 bases at J, with 26 bases between. This CDR3 comprises 16 residues. General study results and limits: Identification of carriers of CMV plus the relevant HLA was performed using cumulative public TCR beta family frequency. Dominating the ex vivo response were TCR beta clonotypes that were CMV-specific and HLA-C-restricted.

V is TRBV4-3 and J is TRBJ1-2; D is ambiguous. The material sequenced was CD8+ T cells from cultured PBMCs, taken from culture after CMV antigen stimulation. The clonotype originates from a human donor in good health (CMV status not recorded). Some clones in this sample may be carry-over from other donors' samples. This chain's CDR3 is CASTTKLTPGPRGYTF. CDR3 bases: TGCGCCAGCACCACCAAACTCACTCCCGGTCCTAGGGGCTACACCTTC.